The source of this TCR beta chain is a study of blood T cell repertoires in COVID-19. Study details: Both acute and convalescent COVID-19 samples were obtained from the United States, Italy and Spain. From T cells, B-cell-depleted T cells, or PBMCs came the material, which was cDNA or gDNA.

Authors' data handling: Cell counts per sample came from amplifying reference gene primers. Measured with immunoSEQ multiplex PCR; TCRdb has only the in-frame clones, and not every one. D and trimming were read from the DNA, whereas the V and J calls and clone size are those reported in that table. The sample has about 120,000 clones, 78% seen once. CDR3 length: 14 residues. V lost 5 bases to trimming and J lost 6 bases; unmatched junction nucleotides: 7. In germline, CDR1 is KGHSH, CDR2 LQKENI. The chain links TRBV18 to TRBJ1-2; 9 bases align to TRBD1. The origin of this receptor is a man aged 65 to 79 with acute or convalescent COVID-19. The sequenced sample consisted of peripheral blood. The CDR3 DNA is TGTGCCAGCTCAAGCTTGACAGGGGGGGATGGCTACACCTTC. Its protein product is CASSSLTGGDGYTF.